The sample holds many counts of the clone carrying this T cell receptor (beta chain). Its antigen remains unidentified. The sample comes from a study of early T cells in non-severe SARS-CoV-2 infection. Overall study: Sequencing was performed on bulk RNA from unsorted whole blood, leaving chains unpaired. Study results and caveats: Comparison of clonotypes with VDJdb favored anti-spike CD8 responses while missing private and CD4 specificities.

In germline, CDR1 is MDHEN, CDR2 SYDVKM. Trimming at V came to 6 bases and at J to 1 base, leaving 3 bases not matched to a gene. CDR3 length: 14 residues. Researchers attached unique molecular identifiers to individual cDNA molecules. TCRdb analysed the 5' RACE reads with MiXCR anew, one entry per CDR3 protein. The table has roughly 62,000 distinct CDR3 sequences, 6% to 8.5% seen once. The V gene is TRBV28, the J gene TRBJ1-3; 7 bases map to TRBD1. The sequence was collected from an adult who was a healthcare worker with PCR-confirmed SARS-CoV-2 infection or an uninfected control (not recorded which). The sample taken for sequencing was whole blood. The CDR3 loop reads CASRWDSSGNTIYF. In DNA form, the CDR3 reads TGTGCCAGCAGGTGGGACAGTTCTGGAAACACCATATATTTT.